The 9 T cell receptor beta chains below all came from one sample that was sequenced in a study of cytotoxic CD8 clonotypes in ibrutinib-treated CLL. Assay used: immunoSEQ multiplex PCR; TCRdb lists only in-frame clones, some missing. The table lists some 290,000 clones, about 80% of them singletons. The material was PBMCs, obtained before ibrutinib treatment. Receptors originate from a human donor with chronic lymphocytic leukemia.

The chain has TRBV6-5 and TRBJ2-7; 9 nucleotides line up with TRBD1. The CDR3 has 14 amino acids. The trim removed 6 bases at V and 1 base at J, leaving 4 bases unmatched. Germline V lookup: CDR1 MNHEY, CDR2 SVGAGI. The CDR3 spells CASRTGGRSYEQYF. The CDR3 region has the DNA TGTGCCAGCAGGACAGGGGGGAGGTCCTACGAGCAGTACTTC.

V is TRBV19 and J is TRBJ2-1; 7 bases match TRBD1. Germline lookup yields CDR1 LNHDA and CDR2 SQIVND (reference sequence). Unmatched junction bases numbered 2, after V lost 3 bases and J lost 0 bases. This CDR3 is 15 amino acids long. Here the CDR3 reads CASSMAGGSYNEQFF. CDR3 coding DNA: TGTGCCAGTAGTATGGCAGGGGGCTCCTACAATGAGCAGTTCTTC. The whole variable domain, filled in from reference TRBV19 and TRBJ2-1, reads DGGITQSPKYLFRKEGQNVTLSCEQNLNHDAMYWYRQDPGQGLRLIYYSQIVNDFQKGDIAEGYSVSREKKESFPLTVTSAQKNPTAFYLCASSMAGGSYNEQFFGPGTRLTVL.

V and J are TRBV6-1 and TRBJ2-1; 7 bases match TRBD2. The CDR3 runs to 13 residues. In germline, CDR1 is MNHNS, CDR2 SASEGT. Unmatched junction bases numbered 6, after V lost 5 bases and J lost 8 bases. Here the CDR3 reads CASSRSGMHEQFF. The CDR3 DNA reads as TGTGCCAGCAGTAGGAGCGGGATGCATGAGCAGTTCTTC.

This clone was found once. J is TRBJ2-3 and V is TRBV9; a possible D gene is TRBD1 (6 bases). The CDR3 consists of 15 residues. Germline CDR1 reads SGDLS; CDR2 reads YYNGEE. Between the trimmed V and J ends, which lost 3 bases and 4 bases, there was a span of 15 bases. The DNA for the CDR3 is TGTGCCAGCAGCGGGAAGACAGGACGATCAGATACGCAGTATTTT. The encoded protein is CASSGKTGRSDTQYF.

The CDR3 DNA follows: TGTGCCAGCAGTGAATCTTTTAGCGGGAGGGCCCTAGATACGCAGTATTTT. It is translated as CASSESFSGRALDTQYF. The rearrangement uses TRBV2 and TRBJ2-3; TRBD2 matches at 11 bases. After removal of 2 bases from V and 5 bases from J, the junction contained 9 bases not matched to a gene. Germline assignment: CDR1 SNHLY and CDR2 FYNNEI. The CDR3 is 17 residues long. Combining the CDR3 with reference TRBV2 and TRBJ2-3 gives the whole variable domain EPEVTQTPSHQVTQMGQEVILRCVPISNHLYFYWYRQILGQKVEFLVSFYNNEISEKSEIFDDQFSVERPDGSNFTLKIRSTKLEDSAMYFCASSESFSGRALDTQYFGPGTRLTVL.

V gene TRBV6-1 combines with J gene TRBJ1-5; the D is unclear. Germline V gene data show CDR1 as MNHNS and CDR2 as SASEGT. V gave up 0 bases and J gave up 7 bases, with 7 bases separating them. This CDR3 has 13 amino acids. In DNA form, the CDR3 reads TGTGCCAGCAGTGAAGCGAGGTGGCAGCCCCAGCATTTT. This gives the protein CASSEARWQPQHF.

The chain uses TRBV5-1 and TRBJ2-2, with D possibly matching TRBD2 (7 bases). This CDR3 region has 16 residues. V shed 1 base and J shed 3 bases, with 13 bases lying between them. From germline, CDR1 is SGHRS and CDR2 YFSETQ. In nucleotides, the CDR3 is TGCGCCAGCAGCTTGAACCTGGGGGGGCACACCGGGGAGCTGTTTTTT. Translating it yields CASSLNLGGHTGELFF.

This rearrangement joins TRBV9 to TRBJ1-2; TRBD1 might be the D (6 bases). The CDR3 runs 14 residues. Germline lookup yields CDR1 SGDLS and CDR2 YYNGEE. Trimming removed 2 bases from V and 3 bases from J, with 11 bases in between. The CDR3 here is CASSVGALDYGYTF. The CDR3, as DNA: TGTGCCAGCAGCGTGGGGGCATTGGACTATGGCTACACCTTC.

The rearrangement uses TRBV9 and TRBJ1-2; 8 bases map to TRBD1. The CDR3 runs to 15 residues. Germline loops: CDR1 SGDLS, CDR2 YYNGEE. The trim removed 4 bases at V and 8 bases at J, leaving 13 bases unmatched. CDR3 nucleotide sequence: TGTGCCAGCAGCAAATTACAGGGGGTAGCACTCGGCTACACCTTC. Its translation: CASSKLQGVALGYTF.